The TCR beta chain under discussion was sequenced for a study of lymphopenia after photon versus proton radiotherapy. Points from the study as a whole: Oligoclonal CD8+ Temra expansion after nadir drove photon patients' diversity drop. Better survival with proton therapy was suggested as possible, not demonstrated.

This CDR3 is 16 amino acids long. Germline V CDR1 and CDR2: SGHRS, YFSETQ. V lost 0 bases, J lost 1 base, and 13 bases lay in between. Sequencing used immunoSEQ multiplex PCR; TCRdb keeps in-frame clones, though not all of them. The repertoire holds 55,000 to 85,000 clones, with around 90% as singletons. As for this clone: The antigen remains unidentified.

The TCR originated in a woman aged 40 to 50 with cholangiocarcinoma. This chain links TRBV5-1 with TRBJ1-1; tentative D call: TRBD1 (5 bases). Source: peripheral blood, taken from a patient treated with photon-based radiotherapy. CDR3 sequence: CASSLGDGVWNTEAFF. As DNA, the CDR3 is TGCGCCAGCAGCTTGGGGGACGGGGTTTGGAACACTGAAGCTTTCTTT.